What follows are 29 T cell receptor beta chains derived from one specimen sequenced in a study of T cell changes during pregnancy in multiple sclerosis. The assay was immunoSEQ multiplex PCR, and TCRdb's table has in-frame clones only and misses some. This table holds 55,000 to 70,000 clones, about 88% found once. Specimen: CD4+ T cells from peripheral blood mononuclear cells, collected in the third trimester of pregnancy. The receptors shown here come from a female donor with multiple sclerosis, enrolled in a pregnancy study.

The J gene is TRBJ1-5, the V gene TRBV7-2; D uncertain. Germline V gene data show CDR1 as SGHTA and CDR2 as FQGNSA. With 0 bases removed from V and 7 bases from J, the gap between germline ends came to 13 bases. The CDR3 runs to 15 residues. The CDR3 protein is CASSLAASGGQPQHF. CDR3 in DNA: TGTGCCAGCAGCTTAGCTGCTAGCGGCGGGCAGCCCCAGCATTTT.

CDR3 amino acids: CASSSEDHRGFRNIFTGELFF. DNA of the CDR3: TGTGCCAGCAGCAGTGAAGACCACAGGGGTTTCAGAAACATATTCACCGGGGAGCTGTTTTTT. The rearrangement joins TRBV7-7 to TRBJ2-2, with 7 bases matching TRBD1. Trimming cost V 5 bases and J 4 bases; bases outside gene matches: 25. The CDR3 is 21 amino acids. Germline V gene sequence: CDR1 SSHAT, CDR2 FNYEAQ (reference sequence).

This clone appeared a single time. The chain links TRBV19 to TRBJ1-5, with D tentatively TRBD1 (5 bases). Trimming took 5 bases from V and 3 from J, leaving 8 bases between them. Germline V gene sequence: CDR1 LNHDA, CDR2 SQIVND (reference sequence). The CDR3 is made up of 13 amino acids. CDR3 amino acids: CASSQQVNQPQHF. CDR3 sequence (DNA): TGTGCCAGTAGTCAACAGGTCAATCAGCCCCAGCATTTT. The whole variable domain, filled in from reference TRBV19 and TRBJ1-5, reads DGGITQSPKYLFRKEGQNVTLSCEQNLNHDAMYWYRQDPGQGLRLIYYSQIVNDFQKGDIAEGYSVSREKKESFPLTVTSAQKNPTAFYLCASSQQVNQPQHFGDGTRLSIL.

The chain carries TRBV6-1 and TRBJ1-5; no clear D. CDR1 and CDR2 (germline): MNHNS, SASEGT. Deletions cut 7 bases from V and 4 bases from J, with 14 bases between. The CDR3 length is 14 residues. DNA of the CDR3: TGTGCCAGCATTGAGTACGAGGTTAATCAGCCCCAGCATTTT. Protein sequence: CASIEYEVNQPQHF.

V usage is TRBV7-8 and J usage is TRBJ2-5, with D possibly matching TRBD2 (5 bases). This CDR3 contains 13 residues. Germline V CDR1 and CDR2: SGHVS, FQNEAQ. Trimming stripped 2 bases from V and 5 bases from J, with 9 bases between. The CDR3 sequence is CASSLRLFETQYF. CDR3 in DNA: TGTGCCAGCAGCTTACGACTATTCGAGACCCAGTACTTC.

This clone was seen a single time. The V gene is TRBV2, the J gene TRBJ1-1, with a weak D call TRBD1 (5 bases). V was clipped by 10 bases and J by 2 bases, with 11 bases between them. This CDR3 region has 12 residues. Germline CDR1 and CDR2: SNHLY and FYNNEI. The CDR3 loop reads CAIRGTNTEAFF. The CDR3 DNA reads TGTGCCATAAGGGGAACTAACACTGAAGCTTTCTTT.

J is TRBJ2-5 and V is TRBV20-1; the D is unclear. Germline CDR1 and CDR2: DFQATT and SNEGSKA (reference sequence). The V end lost 6 bases, the J end lost 2 bases, and 7 bases lay between the germline ends. The CDR3 is made up of 11 amino acids. As DNA, the CDR3 is TGCAGTGCGACTCCTCAAGAGACCCAGTACTTC. Translated: CSATPQETQYF.

The CDR3 loop is CASSLGGSGGYTF. The CDR3 region has the DNA TGTGCCAGCAGCCTCGGGGGGTCAGGCGGCTACACCTTC. The chain has TRBV7-9 and TRBJ1-2; TRBD1 is a possible D gene (5 bases). This CDR3 region has 13 residues. Germline assignment: CDR1 SEHNR and CDR2 FQNEAQ (reference sequence). Trimming left V 5 bases short and J 8 bases short, with 15 bases between.

The chain is built from TRBV30 and TRBJ1-2, with D hard to call. The germline V gene has CDR1 GTSNPN and CDR2 SVGIG (reference sequence). The ends were cut back, 6 bases at V and 0 bases at J, with 5 bases in the middle. CDR3 length: 11 residues. The CDR3 nucleotides are TGTGCCTGCAACTCTAACTATGGCTACACCTTC. It codes for CACNSNYGYTF.

J is TRBJ2-1 and V is TRBV6-1; 9 bases fit TRBD2. Unmatched junction bases numbered 12, after V lost 4 bases and J lost 5 bases. The CDR3 length is 17 residues. Germline CDR1 reads MNHNS; CDR2 reads SASEGT. Written as DNA, the CDR3 is TGTGCCAGCAGTGCCTCCTCGGGACTAGCAGTGGACAATGAGCAGTTCTTC. Its protein is CASSASSGLAVDNEQFF.

This clone has only a few counts. The chain uses TRBV27 and TRBJ1-5; D is unclear. Trimming cost V 8 bases and J 5 bases, with 10 bases left between them. The CDR3 has 12 residues. CDR1 is MNHEY and CDR2 is SMNVEV in the germline V gene (reference sequence). CDR3: CASRDRDQPQHF. The CDR3 region has the DNA TGTGCCAGCCGTGATCGGGATCAGCCCCAGCATTTT.

This chain links TRBV14 with TRBJ1-2; D perhaps matches TRBD1 (5 bases). The germline V gene encodes CDR1 SGHDN and CDR2 FVKESK. V dropped 1 base and J dropped 6 bases, with 9 bases sitting between them. The CDR3 runs 13 residues. The DNA of the CDR3 is TGTGCCAGCAGCCAAGGGGGCTGGGATGGCTACACCTTC. Its translation: CASSQGGWDGYTF.

This clone turned up a few times. The rearrangement uses TRBV28 and TRBJ1-2, with D hard to call. V was pared by 6 bases and J by 1 base, with 3 bases between. Germline values: CDR1 MDHEN, CDR2 SYDVKM. This CDR3 contains 11 residues. The CDR3 is CASRLNYGYTF. The CDR3 bases are TGTGCCAGCAGACTTAACTATGGCTACACCTTC.

The chain recombines TRBV18 with TRBJ1-1, with D uncertain. The germline V and J ends were trimmed by 1 base and 1 base, with 13 bases remaining between them. Germline CDR1 and CDR2: KGHSH and LQKENI. The CDR3 contains 16 residues. Written as DNA, the CDR3 is TGTGCCAGCTCACCACGCCAGATCTCTGAGAACACTGAAGCTTTCTTT. Residues: CASSPRQISENTEAFF. Full variable domain (remainder filled in from reference TRBV18 and TRBJ1-1): NAGVMQNPRHLVRRRGQEARLRCSPMKGHSHVYWYRQLPEEGLKFMVYLQKENIIDESGMPKERFSAEFPKEGPSILRIQQVVRGDSAAYFCASSPRQISENTEAFFGQGTRLTVV.

This chain connects TRBV5-1 to TRBJ1-1; TRBD1 matches at 9 bases. After removal of 6 bases from V and 4 bases from J, the junction contained 7 bases not matched to a gene. The CDR3 is made up of 14 amino acids. Per the germline V gene, CDR1 is SGHRS and CDR2 is YFSETQ. CDR3 loop: CASTSQGAATEAFF. Written as DNA, the CDR3 is TGCGCCAGCACCTCACAGGGGGCGGCCACTGAAGCTTTCTTT.

This clone turned up a few times. The chain employs TRBV19 and TRBJ2-3; no clear D gene. Germline CDR1 reads LNHDA; CDR2 reads SQIVND (reference sequence). Trimming removed 3 bases from V and 2 bases from J, with 12 bases in between. The CDR3 runs 15 residues. The chain's CDR3 is CASSIQDLFTDTQYF. The CDR3 nucleotides read TGTGCCAGTAGTATCCAGGATCTCTTCACAGATACGCAGTATTTT. The full variable domain, rest sourced from reference TRBV19 and TRBJ2-3, is DGGITQSPKYLFRKEGQNVTLSCEQNLNHDAMYWYRQDPGQGLRLIYYSQIVNDFQKGDIAEGYSVSREKKESFPLTVTSAQKNPTAFYLCASSIQDLFTDTQYFGPGTRLTVL.

The J gene is TRBJ1-5, the V gene TRBV30; TRBD1 matches at 7 bases. The CDR3 sequence is 13 residues long. V was pared by 2 bases and J by 2 bases, with 0 bases of the junction left unmatched. CDR1 and CDR2 from the germline V gene are GTSNPN and SVGIG (reference sequence). CDR3 loop: CAWSTGGNQPQHF. CDR3 nucleotide sequence: TGTGCCTGGAGTACAGGGGGCAATCAGCCCCAGCATTTT.

The V call is TRBV7-8, the J call TRBJ2-7; D remains unclear. The germline V gene encodes CDR1 SGHVS and CDR2 FQNEAQ. CDR3 length: 14 amino acids. Trimming stripped 6 bases from V and 3 bases from J, with 15 bases between. This chain's CDR3 is CASRSSSRFYEQYF. DNA of the CDR3: TGTGCCAGCAGATCGAGTTCGCGGTTCTACGAGCAGTACTTC.

The gene calls are TRBV7-6 and TRBJ2-1; a possible D gene is TRBD2 (6 bases). CDR3 length equals 15 residues. The germline gives CDR1 SGHVS, CDR2 FNYEAQ. The V and J ends lost 5 bases and 7 bases respectively, with 18 bases between them. Written as DNA, the CDR3 is TGTGCCAGCAGCCCAACGGACTATCAGGCAAATGAGCAGTTCTTC. Translating gives CASSPTDYQANEQFF. Drawing the rest from reference TRBV7-6 and TRBJ2-1, the complete variable domain is GAGVSQSPRYKVTKRGQDVALRCDPISGHVSLYWYRQALGQGPEFLTYFNYEAQQDKSGLPNDRFSAERPEGSISTLTIQRTEQRDSAMYRCASSPTDYQANEQFFGPGTRLTVL.

The chain links TRBV6-5 to TRBJ1-2; 7 bases are shared with TRBD1. Germline values: CDR1 MNHEY, CDR2 SVGAGI. This CDR3 spans 14 amino acids. Trimming cost V 7 bases and J 4 bases; bases outside gene matches: 9. The CDR3 DNA reads TGTGCCAGCAATTCCAGGGGGATGACCTATGGCTACACCTTC. Encoded protein: CASNSRGMTYGYTF.

The chain couples TRBV9 to TRBJ2-2, with 11 bases aligning to TRBD2. With 1 base clipped from V and 0 bases from J, the junction kept 2 bases outside the gene matches. The CDR3 is 17 residues long. The germline gives CDR1 SGDLS, CDR2 YYNGEE. The chain's CDR3 is CASSVSSGRSNTGELFF. CDR3 nucleotides: TGTGCCAGCAGCGTATCTAGCGGGAGGTCGAACACCGGGGAGCTGTTTTTT.

The V gene is TRBV30, the J gene TRBJ2-5; 8 bases align to TRBD2. The CDR3 spans 14 residues. Unmatched junction bases numbered 4, after V lost 1 base and J lost 3 bases. Per the germline V gene, CDR1 is GTSNPN and CDR2 is SVGIG (reference sequence). Written as DNA, the CDR3 is TGTGCCTGGAGTGGGACTAGCTTCGAAGAGACCCAGTACTTC. Protein sequence: CAWSGTSFEETQYF.

This chain connects TRBV27 to TRBJ1-2, with TRBD1 identical over 7 bases. The CDR3 has 16 residues. Germline V gene data show CDR1 as MNHEY and CDR2 as SMNVEV (reference sequence). V was pared by 1 base and J by 5 bases, with 10 bases of the junction left unmatched. The CDR3 nucleotides read TGTGCCAGCAGTTTATTGGGACAGAAGAGAGGTTATGGCTACACCTTC. The encoded protein is CASSLLGQKRGYGYTF.

The chain employs TRBV7-2 and TRBJ1-4; tentative D call: TRBD1 (5 bases). V gave up 1 base and J gave up 0 bases, with 12 bases separating them. There are 17 residues in the CDR3. In germline, CDR1 is SGHTA, CDR2 FQGNSA. Here the CDR3 DNA reads TGTGCCAGCAGCTTAGTGGGAGGAGGGGCAACTAATGAAAAACTGTTTTTT. This translates into CASSLVGGGATNEKLFF.

The chain recombines TRBV9 with TRBJ2-3; 10 bases are shared with TRBD2. Germline CDR1 reads SGDLS; CDR2 reads YYNGEE. Unmatched junction bases numbered 11, after V lost 3 bases and J lost 4 bases. This CDR3 spans 17 amino acids. CDR3 DNA sequence: TGTGCCAGCAGCGATCGATTAGCGGGAGGAGAGGCAGATACGCAGTATTTT. Translated, it gives CASSDRLAGGEADTQYF. Full variable domain (rest looked up from reference TRBV9 and TRBJ2-3): DSGVTQTPKHLITATGQRVTLRCSPRSGDLSVYWYQQSLDQGLQFLIQYYNGEERAKGNILERFSAQQFPDLHSELNLSSLELGDSALYFCASSDRLAGGEADTQYFGPGTRLTVL.

The chain combines TRBV10-3 with TRBJ2-1; TRBD1 might be the D (6 bases). The V gene lost 3 bases and the J gene lost 8 bases, with 41 bases spanning the gap. The CDR3 contains 23 residues. Germline values: CDR1 ENHRY, CDR2 SYGVKD. This chain's CDR3 is CAISDNSRLDFGGQGGRVYEQFF. CDR3 nucleotides: TGTGCCATCAGTGACAACTCTCGGCTAGATTTCGGCGGCCAAGGGGGAAGAGTCTATGAGCAGTTCTTC.

The rearrangement uses TRBV5-1 and TRBJ2-5; tentatively, D is TRBD1 (6 bases). Germline CDR1 SGHRS, CDR2 YFSETQ. The CDR3 covers 14 residues. V was clipped by 4 bases and J by 4 bases, with 14 bases between them. This CDR3 is CASSPLTGPETQYF. In nucleotides, the CDR3 is TGCGCCAGCAGCCCTTTGACAGGACCAGAGACCCAGTACTTC.

This chain joins TRBV10-3 and TRBJ1-6; TRBD1 might be the D (5 bases). V dropped 2 bases and J dropped 8 bases, with 13 bases sitting between them. The germline CDR1 and CDR2 sequences are ENHRY and SYGVKD. The CDR3 runs to 15 residues. The DNA of the CDR3 is TGTGCCATCAGTGAGGGTCAGGGAAGGGATTCACCCCTCCACTTT. Translation gives CAISEGQGRDSPLHF.

The chain links TRBV18 to TRBJ2-2; TRBD2 is a possible D gene (6 bases). V lost 2 bases and J 6 bases, leaving 16 bases between the germline ends. CDR1 KGHSH and CDR2 LQKENI come from the germline V gene. The CDR3 covers 16 residues. This CDR3 is CASSPNPSGGPGELFF. Here the CDR3 DNA reads TGTGCCAGCTCACCAAATCCCTCCGGAGGGCCCGGGGAGCTGTTTTTT. Variable domain in full (rest from reference TRBV18 and TRBJ2-2): NAGVMQNPRHLVRRRGQEARLRCSPMKGHSHVYWYRQLPEEGLKFMVYLQKENIIDESGMPKERFSAEFPKEGPSILRIQQVVRGDSAAYFCASSPNPSGGPGELFFGEGSRLTVL.